The clone carrying this T cell receptor (beta chain) appeared many times. The sample is drawn from a study of neurological immune-mediated disorders. By 5'RACE with 10-nucleotide random UMIs, the cDNA was made. From 15-18 subjects, over 200 million TCR-beta sequences were obtained in each sequencing run. TCRdb recomputed calls from the 5' RACE reads with MiXCR, one row per CDR3 protein. Of more than 30,000 distinct CDR3 sequences detected, 4% appear once; the ten largest clones hold roughly 23%. CDR3 length equals 15 residues. The V end was cut by 6 bases, the J end by 2 bases, with 15 bases between. The sorted libraries started from 1 million CD4+ or CD8+ T cells.

The TCR comes from a woman aged 40 to 50 in good health. This chain connects TRBV12-3 or TRBV12-4 to TRBJ2-3, with D maybe TRBD1 (6 bases). Sequencing input: CD4+ T cells from blood. In DNA, the CDR3 is TGTGCCAGCAGCTCTCGACAGGCGAACACAGATACGCAGTATTTT. Translation gives CASSSRQANTDTQYF.